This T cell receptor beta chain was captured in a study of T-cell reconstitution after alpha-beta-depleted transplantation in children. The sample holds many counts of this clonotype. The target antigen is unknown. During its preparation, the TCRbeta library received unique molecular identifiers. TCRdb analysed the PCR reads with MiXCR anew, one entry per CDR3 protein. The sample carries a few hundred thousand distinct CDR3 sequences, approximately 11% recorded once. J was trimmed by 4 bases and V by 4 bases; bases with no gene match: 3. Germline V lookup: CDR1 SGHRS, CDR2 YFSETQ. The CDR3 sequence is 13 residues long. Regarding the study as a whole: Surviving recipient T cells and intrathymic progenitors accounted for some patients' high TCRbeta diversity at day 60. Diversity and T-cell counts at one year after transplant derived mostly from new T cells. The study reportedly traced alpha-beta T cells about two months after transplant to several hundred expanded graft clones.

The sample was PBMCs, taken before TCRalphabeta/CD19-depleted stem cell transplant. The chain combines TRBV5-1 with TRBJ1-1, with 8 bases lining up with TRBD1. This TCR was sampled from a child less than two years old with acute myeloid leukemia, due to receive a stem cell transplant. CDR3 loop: CASSNTGGTEAFF. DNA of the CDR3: TGCGCCAGCAGCAATACAGGGGGCACTGAAGCTTTCTTT. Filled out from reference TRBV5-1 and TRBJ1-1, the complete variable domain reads KAGVTQTPRYLIKTRGQQVTLSCSPISGHRSVSWYQQTPGQGLQFLFEYFSETQRNKGNFPGRFSGRQFSNSRSEMNVSTLELGDSALYLCASSNTGGTEAFFGQGTRLTVV.